The clone carrying this T cell receptor (beta chain) was recorded at least ten times. The data derive from a study of human T cells and chemical hapten exposure. From the RACE reads, TCRdb called clonotypes with MiXCR, one entry per CDR3 protein. Seen here are more than 100,000 distinct CDR3 sequences, 13% observed once, and the top ten hold about 3%. Time point given: pre-sensitization, week 0. Stated treatment: therapeutic diphenylcyclopropenone sensitization with weekly scalp DPC. CDR3 length: 14 amino acids. The J segment lost 2 bases and the V segment lost 8 bases, leaving 6 bases of the junction unmatched. Per the germline V gene, CDR1 is GTSNPN and CDR2 is SVGIG (reference sequence).

This material consisted of whole blood, taken in connection with sensitization to the hapten diphenylcyclopropenone (DPC). This clonotype originated in a woman aged 18-35 years with alopecia areata. Some clones in this sample may be carry-over from other donors' samples. The chain employs TRBV30 and TRBJ2-2, with 9 bases identical to TRBD1. For the CDR3, the DNA is TGTGCCGGACGGACAGGGGTTAACACCGGGGAGCTGTTTTTT. Protein: CAGRTGVNTGELFF.